At least ten counts were recorded for the clone carrying this TCR beta chain. Its antigen is undetermined. These data are taken from a study of neurological immune-mediated disorders. Study-level results: Private repertoires in all groups were suggested by the finding that expanded clones across subjects shared no CDR3 amino acid sequences.

From germline, CDR1 is DFQATT and CDR2 SNEGSKA (reference sequence). Between the trimmed V and J ends, which lost 6 bases and 3 bases, there was a span of 11 bases. CDR3 length: 12 amino acids. The cDNA was produced through 5'RACE with 10-nucleotide random UMIs. Every sequencing run returned over 160 million TCR-beta sequences, which were derived from 15-18 subjects. TCRdb called the 5' RACE reads again in MiXCR, with one record for every CDR3 protein. The profile shows 57,000 or so distinct CDR3 sequences, 10% to 12% of them singletons. V usage is TRBV20-1 and J usage is TRBJ1-2; D gene uncertain. This receptor was obtained from a man aged 55 to 69 in good health. Specimen: PBMCs. The CDR3 DNA is TGCAGTGCCCCCTGGACGGACTATGGCTACACCTTC. Encoded protein: CSAPWTDYGYTF.